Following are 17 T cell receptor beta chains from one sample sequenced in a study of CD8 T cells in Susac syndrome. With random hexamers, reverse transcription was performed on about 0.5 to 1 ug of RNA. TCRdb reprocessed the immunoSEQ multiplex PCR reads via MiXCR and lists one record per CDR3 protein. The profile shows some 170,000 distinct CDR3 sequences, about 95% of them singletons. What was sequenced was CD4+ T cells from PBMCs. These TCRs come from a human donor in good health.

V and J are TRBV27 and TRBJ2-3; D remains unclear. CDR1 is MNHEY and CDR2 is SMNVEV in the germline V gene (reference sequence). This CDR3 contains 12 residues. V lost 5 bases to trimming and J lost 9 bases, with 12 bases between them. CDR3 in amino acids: CASSGVWGTQYF. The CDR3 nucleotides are TGTGCCAGCAGTGGAGTCTGGGGAACGCAGTATTTT.

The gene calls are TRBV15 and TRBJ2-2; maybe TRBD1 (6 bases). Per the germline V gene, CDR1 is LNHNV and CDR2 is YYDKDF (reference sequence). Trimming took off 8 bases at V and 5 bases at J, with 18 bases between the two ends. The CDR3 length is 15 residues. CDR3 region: CATRETGEGTGELFF. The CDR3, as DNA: TGTGCCACCCGCGAGACAGGCGAGGGAACCGGGGAGCTGTTTTTT.

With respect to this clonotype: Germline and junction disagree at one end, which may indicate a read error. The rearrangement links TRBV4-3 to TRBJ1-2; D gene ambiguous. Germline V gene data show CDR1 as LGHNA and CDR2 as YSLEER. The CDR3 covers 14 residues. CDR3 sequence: CASTQTGAGYGYTF. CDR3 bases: TGCGCCAGCACCCAAACGGGAGCGGGCTATGGCTACACCTTC.

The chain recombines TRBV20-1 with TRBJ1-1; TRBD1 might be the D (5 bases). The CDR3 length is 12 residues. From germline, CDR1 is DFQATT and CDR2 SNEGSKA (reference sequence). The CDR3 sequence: CSGDSSSYEAFF. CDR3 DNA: TGCAGCGGAGACAGCTCTAGTTATGAAGCTTTCTTT.

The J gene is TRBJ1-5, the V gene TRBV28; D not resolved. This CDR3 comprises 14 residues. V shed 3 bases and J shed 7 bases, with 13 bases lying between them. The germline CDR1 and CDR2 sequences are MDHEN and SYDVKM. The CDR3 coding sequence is TGTGCCAGCAGTTTTTCCCCGGGCGTCCAGCCCCAGCATTTT. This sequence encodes CASSFSPGVQPQHF.

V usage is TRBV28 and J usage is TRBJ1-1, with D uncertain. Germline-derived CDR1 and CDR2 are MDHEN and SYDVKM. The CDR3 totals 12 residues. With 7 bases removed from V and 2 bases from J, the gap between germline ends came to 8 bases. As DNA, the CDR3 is TGTGCCAGCAAGGTGACTAACACTGAAGCTTTCTTT. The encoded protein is CASKVTNTEAFF.

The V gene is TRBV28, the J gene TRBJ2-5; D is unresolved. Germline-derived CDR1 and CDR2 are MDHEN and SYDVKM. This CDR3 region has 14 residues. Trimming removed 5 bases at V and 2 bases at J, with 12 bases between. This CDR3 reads CASSTMTGQETQYF. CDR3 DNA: TGTGCCAGCAGTACCATGACGGGTCAAGAGACCCAGTACTTC.

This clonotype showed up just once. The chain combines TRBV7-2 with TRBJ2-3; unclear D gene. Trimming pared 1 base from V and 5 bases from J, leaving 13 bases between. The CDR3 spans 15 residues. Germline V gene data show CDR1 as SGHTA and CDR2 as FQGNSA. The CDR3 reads CASSLDRVAGDTQYF. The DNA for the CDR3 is TGTGCCAGCAGCTTAGACCGAGTAGCAGGAGATACGCAGTATTTT.

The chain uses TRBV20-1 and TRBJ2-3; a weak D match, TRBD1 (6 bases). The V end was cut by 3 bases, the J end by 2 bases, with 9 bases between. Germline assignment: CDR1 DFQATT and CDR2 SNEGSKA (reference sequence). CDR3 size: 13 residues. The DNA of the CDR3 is TGCAGTGCTAGGAGACAGGCCACAGATACGCAGTATTTT. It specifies CSARRQATDTQYF.

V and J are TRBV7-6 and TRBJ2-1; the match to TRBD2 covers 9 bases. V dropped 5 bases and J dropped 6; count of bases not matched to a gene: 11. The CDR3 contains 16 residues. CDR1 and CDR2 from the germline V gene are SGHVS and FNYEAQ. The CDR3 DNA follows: TGTGCCAGCAGCCTAGGGAGTAGCGGGAGTGGCAATGAGCAGTTCTTC. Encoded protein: CASSLGSSGSGNEQFF.

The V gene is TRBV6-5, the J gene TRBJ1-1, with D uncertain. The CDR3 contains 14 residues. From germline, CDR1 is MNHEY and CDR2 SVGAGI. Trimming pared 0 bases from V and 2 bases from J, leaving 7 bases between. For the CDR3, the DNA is TGTGCCAGCAGTTACTCACAGCGAAACACTGAAGCTTTCTTT. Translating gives CASSYSQRNTEAFF.

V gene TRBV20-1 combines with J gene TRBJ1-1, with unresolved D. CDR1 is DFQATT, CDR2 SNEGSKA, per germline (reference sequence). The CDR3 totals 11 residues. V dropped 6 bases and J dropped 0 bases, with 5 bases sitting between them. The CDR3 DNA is TGCAGTGCGATAGTGAACACTGAAGCTTTCTTT. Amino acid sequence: CSAIVNTEAFF.

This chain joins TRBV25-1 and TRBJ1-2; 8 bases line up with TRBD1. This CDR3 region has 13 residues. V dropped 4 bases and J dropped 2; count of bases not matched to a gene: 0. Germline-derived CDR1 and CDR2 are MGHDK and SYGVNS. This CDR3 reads CASSGDRNYGYTF. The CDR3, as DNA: TGTGCCAGCAGTGGGGACAGGAACTATGGCTACACCTTC.

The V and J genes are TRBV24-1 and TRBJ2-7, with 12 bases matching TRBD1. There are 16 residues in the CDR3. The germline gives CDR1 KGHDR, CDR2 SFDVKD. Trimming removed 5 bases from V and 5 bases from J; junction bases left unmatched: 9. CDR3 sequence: CATSAPPGQGANEQYF. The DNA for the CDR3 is TGTGCCACCAGTGCCCCCCCGGGACAGGGGGCAAACGAGCAGTACTTC.

DNA for the CDR3: TGTGCCTGGAGGCAGGGACGGTCCTATTCCAGGGCTTTCTTT. Translated, it gives CAWRQGRSYSRAFF. The chain uses TRBV30 and TRBJ1-1, with D maybe TRBD1 (5 bases). This CDR3 has 14 amino acids. Trimming removed 3 bases at V and 11 bases at J, with 22 bases between. Germline loops: CDR1 GTSNPN, CDR2 SVGIG (reference sequence).

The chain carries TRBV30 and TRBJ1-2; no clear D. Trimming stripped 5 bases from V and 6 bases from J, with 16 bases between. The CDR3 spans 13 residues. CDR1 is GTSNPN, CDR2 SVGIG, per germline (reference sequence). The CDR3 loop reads CAWSESRYNGYTF. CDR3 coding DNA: TGTGCCTGGTCAGAGAGTAGGTACAATGGCTACACCTTC. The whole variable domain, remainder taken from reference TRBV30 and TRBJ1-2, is SQTIHQWPATLVQPVGSPLSLECTVEGTSNPNLYWYRQAAGRGLQLLFYSVGIGQISSEVPQNLSASRPQDRQFILSSKKLLLSDSGFYLCAWSESRYNGYTFGSGTRLTVV.

In DNA form, the CDR3 reads TGTGCCAGCAGGCAACAGGGGCCCTCCTACGAGCAGTACTTC. Encoded protein: CASRQQGPSYEQYF. V usage is TRBV28 and J usage is TRBJ2-7; 7 positions agree with TRBD1. The CDR3 has 14 amino acids. Germline assignment: CDR1 MDHEN and CDR2 SYDVKM. After removal of 6 bases from V and 0 bases from J, the junction contained 5 bases not matched to a gene.